A few counts support the clone carrying this T cell receptor delta chain. The sample holds other DNA sequences that translate to the same CDR3. These data come from a study of human gamma delta and Vdelta1 T cells. TCRdb re-processed the PCR reads using CATT. The profile shows some 4,000 delta-chain clones, more than 20% of them singletons. The ends lost 0 bases at V and 0 bases at J; junction bases unmatched: 30. The CDR3 loop spans 25 amino acids. The germline gives CDR1 TSWWSYY, CDR2 QGS. Sequencing input: naive CD27+ Vdelta1 gamma-delta T cells from blood. The chain has TRDV1 and TRDJ1, with 8 bases lining up with TRDD3. The receptor was isolated from a human donor in good health. The CDR3 coding sequence is TGTGCTCTTGGGGAACTACCCCCCATCTCCCACTATTCGGGGATACACCCCCTGTACACCGATAAACTCATCTTT. This codes for CALGELPPISHYSGIHPLYTDKLIF.